This T cell receptor beta chain was observed in a study of T cell responses to AZD1222 COVID-19 vaccine. The overall study: Both about-4-week and about-12-week second-dose recipients were combined. Study-level points and caveats: Sampling captured repertoires only after the peak T cell response.

CDR3 length equals 13 residues. The germline V gene has CDR1 MDHEN and CDR2 SYDVKM. V gave up 1 base and J gave up 7 bases, with 10 bases separating them. TCRdb keeps only in-frame clones here, not all; method: immunoSEQ multiplex PCR. The sample includes fewer than 120,000 clones, 87% seen only once; the top ten take 3.2%. A word on this clone: Its matching antigen is unknown.

The chain is built from TRBV28 and TRBJ1-1; D not certain. This material consisted of peripheral blood, taken on day 0 of AZD1222 vaccination. The receptor was derived from an adult in good health. CDR3: CASSLFRRLEAFF. The CDR3 nucleotides read TGTGCCAGCAGTTTATTCAGAAGACTTGAAGCTTTCTTT.